The 7 T cell receptor beta chains listed next were all sequenced from one sample in a study of memory CD4+ T cells and cytomegalovirus serostatus. Single viable CD3+CD4+CD8-CD45RO+ cells were sorted as the memory CD4+ T cells. Here immunoSEQ multiplex PCR was the method, and the copy in TCRdb shows in-frame clones only, minus some. The data contain 46,000 or so clones, around 78% of them singletons. Source material: memory CD4+ T cells from blood. The source is an adult in good health and CMV-seronegative.

This chain links TRBV5-1 with TRBJ1-1; tentative D call: TRBD1 (6 bases). The V and J ends lost 0 bases and 1 base respectively, with 10 bases between them. This CDR3 has 15 amino acids. Germline CDR1 SGHRS, CDR2 YFSETQ. The chain's CDR3 is CASSLGPGANTEAFF. The CDR3 nucleotides read TGCGCCAGCAGCTTGGGGCCAGGGGCGAACACTGAAGCTTTCTTT.

The chain carries TRBV19 and TRBJ1-4; D unresolved. Germline V gene data show CDR1 as LNHDA and CDR2 as SQIVND (reference sequence). This CDR3 is 14 amino acids long. V was shortened by 3 bases and J by 8 bases, with 13 bases between the two germline ends. The CDR3 DNA reads TGTGCCAGTAGTATGCAGGTCTCGGGGGAAAAACTGTTTTTT. Protein: CASSMQVSGEKLFF.

CDR3 loop: CASSFTGTLNSYEQYF. CDR3 DNA sequence: TGCGCCAGCAGCTTCACCGGGACACTCAACTCCTACGAGCAGTACTTC. The chain joins TRBV5-1 to TRBJ2-7; perhaps TRBD1 as D (6 bases). The germline V and J ends were trimmed by 2 bases and 0 bases, with 15 bases remaining between them. This CDR3 contains 16 residues. Germline CDR1 reads SGHRS; CDR2 reads YFSETQ. Based on the CDR3 plus reference TRBV5-1 and TRBJ2-7, the full variable domain is KAGVTQTPRYLIKTRGQQVTLSCSPISGHRSVSWYQQTPGQGLQFLFEYFSETQRNKGNFPGRFSGRQFSNSRSEMNVSTLELGDSALYLCASSFTGTLNSYEQYFGPGTRLTVT.

The rearrangement joins TRBV28 to TRBJ1-6; 8 bases map to TRBD1. Germline-derived CDR1 and CDR2 are MDHEN and SYDVKM. V lost 3 bases to trimming and J lost 4 bases; unmatched junction nucleotides: 11. The length of the CDR3 is 18 residues. This CDR3 reads CASSFRDRGLLYNSPLHF. The CDR3 DNA follows: TGTGCCAGCAGTTTCCGAGACAGGGGCCTTTTATATAATTCACCCCTCCACTTT.

The rearrangement links TRBV5-5 to TRBJ1-2; 7 nucleotides agree with TRBD1. Germline loops: CDR1 SGHKS, CDR2 YYEKEE (reference sequence). The CDR3 is made up of 13 amino acids. V shed 5 bases, J shed 5 bases, and the junction held 6 bases outside the gene matches. The CDR3 sequence is CASRRTGDYGYTF. The CDR3, as DNA: TGTGCCAGCAGACGGACAGGCGATTATGGCTACACCTTC.

This clone has only one observation. The rearrangement joins TRBV4-1 to TRBJ1-4; D is perhaps TRBD1 (5 bases). CDR1 MGHRA and CDR2 YSYEKL come from the germline V gene. Trimming removed 6 bases at V and 8 bases at J, with 13 bases between. The CDR3 extends over 13 amino acids. The CDR3 protein is CASSMQGAEKLFF. CDR3 nucleotides: TGCGCCAGCAGTATGCAAGGGGCGGAAAAACTGTTTTTT.

The chain employs TRBV29-1 and TRBJ2-7; 8 nucleotides match TRBD1. Trimming at V came to 6 bases and at J to 7 bases, leaving 11 bases not matched to a gene. The germline gives CDR1 SQVTM, CDR2 ANQGSEA. This CDR3 is built from 13 residues. CDR3 residues: CSVSTGQVTEQYF. The CDR3 bases are TGCAGCGTCTCAACGGGACAGGTTACTGAGCAGTACTTC.